A single sample gave rise to the 12 T cell receptor beta chains below, sequenced in a study of T cells after yellow fever vaccination. TCRdb reprocessed the 5' RACE reads with MiXCR, giving one entry per CDR3 protein. Of about 230,000 distinct CDR3 sequences listed, approximately 6.8% were seen once; the top ten hold around 1.1%. The source was CD4+ T cells sorted from PBMCs, collected on the day of the yellow fever booster vaccination. The source of these receptors is a young man who received the YFV17D yellow fever vaccine.

This clonotype was counted only a few times. This rearrangement joins TRBV2 to TRBJ2-5; D gene ambiguous. Trimming stripped 5 bases from V and 3 bases from J, with 13 bases between. Per germline, CDR1 SNHLY and CDR2 FYNNEI. The CDR3 contains 14 residues. The chain's CDR3 is CASSSSGSKETQYF. DNA for the CDR3: TGTGCCAGCAGTAGCTCAGGTTCGAAAGAGACCCAGTACTTC.

This clonotype was recorded many times. The chain has TRBV7-2 and TRBJ2-3, with D uncertain. Per the germline V gene, CDR1 is SGHTA and CDR2 is FQGNSA. V was shortened by 5 bases and J by 0 bases, with 12 bases between the two germline ends. The length of the CDR3 is 15 residues. CDR3 region: CASSQKTGSTDTQYF. In DNA, the CDR3 is TGTGCCAGCAGCCAAAAGACCGGGAGCACAGATACGCAGTATTTT. The complete variable domain, with remaining parts taken from reference TRBV7-2 and TRBJ2-3, reads GAGVSQSPSNKVTEKGKDVELRCDPISGHTALYWYRQSLGQGLEFLIYFQGNSAPDKSGLPSDRFSAERTGGSVSTLTIQRTQQEDSAVYLCASSQKTGSTDTQYFGPGTRLTVL.

The genes are TRBV10-3 and TRBJ2-1, with 10 bases lining up with TRBD2. J was trimmed by 6 bases and V by 3 bases; bases with no gene match: 8. The V gene's germline CDR1 is ENHRY and CDR2 SYGVKD. This CDR3 is 16 amino acids long. CDR3 in amino acids: CAISELPAGGSNEQFF. For the CDR3, the DNA is TGTGCCATCAGTGAATTGCCAGCGGGAGGGAGCAATGAGCAGTTCTTC.

This clonotype came up a few times. The rearrangement uses TRBV5-4 and TRBJ2-7; D possibly corresponds to TRBD2 (6 bases). CDR1 is SGHNT, CDR2 YYREEE, per germline (reference sequence). This CDR3 is built from 15 residues. Trimming took 3 bases from V and 4 from J, leaving 17 bases between them. The CDR3 DNA reads as TGTGCCAGCAGCTCAGCAGCGGGTTCCTCTTACGAGCAGTACTTC. This encodes CASSSAAGSSYEQYF. The full variable domain, completed using reference TRBV5-4 and TRBJ2-7, is ETGVTQSPTHLIKTRGQQVTLRCSSQSGHNTVSWYQQALGQGPQFIFQYYREEENGRGNFPPRFSGLQFPNYSSELNVNALELDDSALYLCASSSAAGSSYEQYFGPGTRLTVT.

This CDR3 is CASSLGSVSGNTIYF. The CDR3 DNA follows: TGTGCCAGCAGCTTAGGCTCAGTCTCTGGAAACACCATATATTTT. The V call is TRBV7-6, the J call TRBJ1-3; D is ambiguous. CDR1 and CDR2 (germline): SGHVS, FNYEAQ. This CDR3 contains 15 residues. The V and J ends lost 1 base and 0 bases respectively, with 7 bases between them. Full variable domain (outside the CDR3, taken from reference TRBV7-6 and TRBJ1-3): GAGVSQSPRYKVTKRGQDVALRCDPISGHVSLYWYRQALGQGPEFLTYFNYEAQQDKSGLPNDRFSAERPEGSISTLTIQRTEQRDSAMYRCASSLGSVSGNTIYFGEGSWLTVV.

This clonotype was seen a handful of times. The CDR3 DNA reads TGCAGCGTCGTGTTGGCGGGGGGAAGCGATCAGCCCCAGCATTTT. Encoded protein: CSVVLAGGSDQPQHF. This chain connects TRBV29-1 to TRBJ1-5; maybe TRBD1 (5 bases). CDR1 is SQVTM, CDR2 ANQGSEA, per germline. V gave up 6 bases and J gave up 5 bases, with 20 bases separating them. The CDR3 is made up of 15 amino acids.

This clonotype was counted at least ten times. The chain is built from TRBV7-4 and TRBJ2-7; possibly TRBD2 for D (5 bases). Trimming cost V 1 base and J 0 bases, with 16 bases left between them. This CDR3 is built from 17 residues. Per germline, CDR1 SGHVT and CDR2 SQSDAQ. This CDR3 reads CASSLEQSGPLSYEQYF. The CDR3 DNA reads as TGTGCCAGCAGCTTAGAACAGAGCGGCCCTCTCTCCTACGAGCAGTACTTC. The full variable domain, completed using reference TRBV7-4 and TRBJ2-7, is GAGVSQSPRYKVAKRGRDVALRCDSISGHVTLYWYRQTLGQGSEVLTYSQSDAQRDKSGRPSGRFSAERPERSVSTLKIQRTEQGDSAVYLCASSLEQSGPLSYEQYFGPGTRLTVT.

In its sample, this clonotype was seen a few times. J is TRBJ2-2 and V is TRBV25-1; 9 bases fit TRBD2. The CDR3 has 19 amino acids. From germline, CDR1 is MGHDK and CDR2 SYGVNS. V shed 6 bases and J 3 bases; nucleotides not matched to a gene: 17. CDR3 residues: CASSHREVEREAYTGELFF. The CDR3 DNA follows: TGTGCCAGCAGCCACAGGGAGGTCGAGCGGGAGGCGTACACCGGGGAGCTGTTTTTT.

The table lists this clonotype with many counts. The chain joins TRBV3-1 to TRBJ2-1, with 8 nucleotides matching TRBD2. The V gene end was trimmed by 4 bases and the J gene end by 9 bases; junction bases not matched to a gene: 5. Germline V CDR1 and CDR2: LGHDT, YNNKEL (reference sequence). The CDR3 runs 13 residues. CDR3 in amino acids: CASSPGLAIEQFF. The DNA for the CDR3 is TGTGCCAGCAGCCCTGGACTAGCAATTGAGCAGTTCTTC.

Only a few counts were recorded for this clonotype. The V and J genes are TRBV20-1 and TRBJ2-7, with D perhaps TRBD1 or TRBD2 (5 bases each). The CDR3 extends over 14 amino acids. V was clipped by 6 bases and J by 3 bases, with 18 bases between them. CDR1 and CDR2 (germline): DFQATT, SNEGSKA (reference sequence). Written as DNA, the CDR3 is TGCAGTGCCAACGACCGGGACCTACTCTACGAGCAGTACTTC. Translating gives CSANDRDLLYEQYF.

The chain joins TRBV5-1 to TRBJ2-7; 8 nucleotides line up with TRBD1. The CDR3 is 15 amino acids. The V and J ends lost 2 bases and 3 bases, in that order; junction bases with no gene match: 7. Per the germline V gene, CDR1 is SGHRS and CDR2 is YFSETQ. In DNA, the CDR3 is TGCGCCAGCAGCTTTTCCCCCGACAGGGGCTACGAGCAGTACTTC. Its translation is CASSFSPDRGYEQYF.

This clonotype was found many times. The rearrangement uses TRBV20-1 and TRBJ2-1; 8 bases agree with TRBD1. Looked up from germline, CDR1 is DFQATT and CDR2 is SNEGSKA (reference sequence). Trimming cost V 6 bases and J 7 bases; bases outside gene matches: 5. CDR3 length equals 12 residues. DNA of the CDR3: TGCAGTGCCAGGACAGGGTCGAATGAGCAGTTCTTC. Translating it yields CSARTGSNEQFF.